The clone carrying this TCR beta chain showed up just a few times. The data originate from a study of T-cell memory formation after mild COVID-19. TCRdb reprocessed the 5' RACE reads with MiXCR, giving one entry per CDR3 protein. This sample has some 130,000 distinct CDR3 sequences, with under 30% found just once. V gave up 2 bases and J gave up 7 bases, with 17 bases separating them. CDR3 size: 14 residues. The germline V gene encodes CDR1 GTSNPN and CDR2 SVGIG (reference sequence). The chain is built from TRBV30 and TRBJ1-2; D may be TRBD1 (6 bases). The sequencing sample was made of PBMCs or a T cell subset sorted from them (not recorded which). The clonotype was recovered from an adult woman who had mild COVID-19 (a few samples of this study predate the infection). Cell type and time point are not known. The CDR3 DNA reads TGTGCCTGGAGTCCCCGGCAGGGGAGGACTGGCTACACCTTC. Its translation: CAWSPRQGRTGYTF.